This TCR beta chain was recovered during a study of prognosis after radiotherapy for stage I lung cancer. Two-round multiplex PCR, the amplification method, yielded TCR beta CDR3 from genomic DNA. Gene-specific primers for each TRBV and TRBJ gene drove first-round PCR. Each CDR3 protein gets one entry after TCRdb re-called the multiplex PCR reads with MiXCR. The table shows tens of thousands of distinct CDR3 sequences, with about 25% occurring only once. This clonotype was seen many times. V was shortened by 4 bases and J by 2 bases, with 12 bases between the two germline ends. The CDR3 extends over 15 amino acids. Germline CDR1 and CDR2: WSHSY and SAAADI.

The gene calls are TRBV10-2 and TRBJ1-5, with D possibly matching TRBD1 (5 bases). The source is a donor aged 50 or older with non-small cell lung cancer. The specimen was PBMCs, collected before or after stereotactic body radiation therapy (not recorded which). The CDR3 protein is CASSGQGGRNQPQHF. As DNA, the CDR3 is TGCGCCAGCAGTGGGCAGGGTGGTCGCAATCAGCCCCAGCATTTT.